This T cell receptor (beta chain) emerged from a study of technical replicates of blood from a handful of donors. Sequencing was performed with immunoSEQ multiplex PCR; in TCRdb, only in-frame clones are kept and a portion is missing. The table includes about 82,000 clones, just over 95% detected once. Germline V lookup: CDR1 SGHTA, CDR2 FQGTGA. The CDR3 totals 15 residues. The ends were cut back, 2 bases at V and 0 bases at J, with 9 bases in the middle. The chain joins TRBV7-3 to TRBJ2-3; TRBD2 is a possible D gene (5 bases). The sample consisted of T cells isolated from PBMCs. The TCR was taken from a human donor in good health. The CDR3 protein is CASSLDGLSTDTQYF. The CDR3 nucleotides read TGTGCCAGCAGCTTAGACGGACTTAGCACAGATACGCAGTATTTT.